This entry is about one T cell receptor beta chain. Its antigen remains unknown. An Oncomine TCR Beta short-read assay was used to sequence the DNA from cultured CD4+ T cells. TCRdb ran MiXCR on the PCR reads and lists one entry per CDR3 protein. Of more than 13,000 distinct CDR3 sequences listed, about 47% are singletons. This CDR3 spans 15 amino acids. J gave up 7 bases and V 4 bases, and 7 bases lay outside the gene matches. CDR1 is MNHEY, CDR2 SMNVEV, per germline (reference sequence). Treatment denoted: approximately 9-day PBMC culture with coronavirus spike peptide pools or control peptides (ViraFEST assay). With peptide pools, ViraFEST first expanded antigen-specific T cells and afterwards sequenced their TCRs. These data are taken from a study of vaccination and CD4 T cells after COVID-19. As for the study in general: Testing by nasal swab PCR showed convalescent patients to be SARS-CoV-2 positive; fewer than 10 were mild and one was severe. Overlapping peptides of the spike proteins of SARS-CoV-2, HCoV-NL63, HCoV-OC43 and HCoV-229E were used for cell stimulation.

This receptor was identified in a human donor who had recovered from COVID-19. Sequenced input: CD4+ T cells from blood, cultured in vitro. The chain links TRBV27 to TRBJ2-3, with TRBD2 matching over 11 bases. CDR3 sequence (DNA): TGTGCCAGCAGTTCCCCCACTAGCGGGAGACATACGCAGTATTTT. Translation gives CASSSPTSGRHTQYF.